This T cell receptor (beta chain) was recovered during a study of blood T cells in healthy people across ages. Study-wide findings and caveats: Using unsorted PBMCs precluded a conclusive naive versus antigen-experienced comparison.

Concerning this clonotype itself: What it binds is unknown.

Every donor gave approximately 10 milliliters of peripheral blood. Primers used in a second PCR of roughly 7 to 12 cycles were a sample-barcoded 5' primer and a J-beta primer mix. A single record per CDR3 protein comes from TCRdb applying MiXCR to the 5' RACE reads. The sample contains approximately 1,700,000 distinct CDR3 sequences, around 42% of which appear only once. The TCR originated in a human donor in good health. What was sequenced was blood.

The DNA for the CDR3 is TGTGCCAGCAGTTCGGGGACATCCCAGCGTGAGTACGAGCAGTACTTC. Amino acids: CASSSGTSQREYEQYF. This chain links TRBV2 with TRBJ2-4, with a possible D match to TRBD1 (6 bases). The DNA end lines up better with TRBJ2-7; the J call may be wrong. The CDR3 is 16 amino acids. The germline gives CDR1 SNHLY, CDR2 FYNNEI.